The text below deals with one T cell receptor beta chain. Enrolled during active infection, Seattle patients were then followed longitudinally. This specimen belongs to a study of blood T cell repertoires in COVID-19. Original processing notes: Amplified reference gene primers provided the basis for estimating nucleated cell counts. Assay used: immunoSEQ multiplex PCR; TCRdb lists only in-frame clones, some missing. That table gives V, J and clone size, and the DNA gave D and trimming. This table holds around 180,000 clones, under 90% found once. The sample taken for sequencing was peripheral blood. The TCR originated in a person between 65 and 79 years old with COVID-19, enrolled during active disease.

For the CDR3, the DNA is TGTGCCTGCGACTTAGGCGGGGGCACTGAAGCTTTCTTT. It encodes CACDLGGGTEAFF. This chain links TRBV30 with TRBJ1-1, with D possibly TRBD1 on 5 matching bases. Germline V gene data show CDR1 as GTSNPN and CDR2 as SVGIG (reference sequence). Trimming pared 6 bases from V and 4 bases from J, leaving 15 bases between. The CDR3 is made up of 13 amino acids. The complete variable domain, with remaining parts taken from reference TRBV30 and TRBJ1-1, reads SQTIHQWPATLVQPVGSPLSLECTVEGTSNPNLYWYRQAAGRGLQLLFYSVGIGQISSEVPQNLSASRPQDRQFILSSKKLLLSDSGFYLCACDLGGGTEAFFGQGTRLTVV.